A selection of T cell receptor beta chains follows, all from one sample in a study of T cell responses to AZD1222 COVID-19 vaccine. The data were produced by immunoSEQ multiplex PCR, yet TCRdb's version contains in-frame clones alone and is incomplete. The repertoire holds roughly 110,000 clones, less than 95% seen once, with less than 9.5% in the top ten. The sequenced sample was peripheral blood, obtained 28 days after the second AZD1222 dose. These receptors all stem from an adult who received the AZD1222 COVID-19 vaccine. The CDR3 runs from the conserved cysteine through the conserved F or W. The D gene is left open where the match is weak. The size of a clone is reported for some rows only, either as once, few or many, or as a class for expanded clones.

TRBJ1-3,NA,TRBV11-2,NA,TGTGCCAGCAGCCGAACAGGAGGAAACACCATATATTTT,CASSRTGGNTIYF
TRBJ2-3,NA,TRBV2,NA,TGTGCCAGCAGTGAGATGGCGGGTTTGGTAACAGATACGCAGTATTTT,CASSEMAGLVTDTQYF
TRBJ2-1,NA,TRBV9,NA,TGTGCCAGCAGCATAGGGGCAGGCATCTACAATGAGCAGTTCTTC,CASSIGAGIYNEQFF
TRBJ1-2,NA,TRBV18,NA,TGTGCCAGCTCACCAGACGATAACTATGGCTACACCTTC,CASSPDDNYGYTF
TRBJ1-1,NA,TRBV7-9,NA,TGTGCCAGCGATGAAAACAATTTGAACACTGAAGCTTTCTTT,CASDENNLNTEAFF
TRBJ1-4,TRBD1,TRBV19,NA,TGTGCCAGTACTGATTCGGGACAGAATAATGAAAAACTGTTTTTT,CASTDSGQNNEKLFF
TRBJ2-2,TRBD1,TRBV7-3,once,TGTGCCAGCAGACTGACAGGGGGCAACACCGGGGAGCTGTTTTTT,CASRLTGGNTGELFF
TRBJ1-4,TRBD1,TRBV6-1,NA,TGTGCCAGCAGGGAAATCGCGGGACAGGGGAATGAAAAACTGTTTTTT,CASREIAGQGNEKLFF
TRBJ1-2,TRBD1,TRBV6-5,NA,TGTGCCAGCAGCCGACAGGGGGACTATGGCTACACCTTC,CASSRQGDYGYTF
TRBJ2-7,NA,TRBV4-3,NA,TGCGCCAGCAGCCAAGAAAGAACACGGGGTTACGAGCAGTACTTC,CASSQERTRGYEQYF
TRBJ1-6,NA,TRBV6-5,few,TGTGCCAGCGCAGTCACCTATAATTCACCCCTCCACTTT,CASAVTYNSPLHF
TRBJ2-1,NA,TRBV7-3,NA,TGTGCCAGCAGCTTAACGGGGGACCGATCCGGGGAGCAGTTCTTC,CASSLTGDRSGEQFF